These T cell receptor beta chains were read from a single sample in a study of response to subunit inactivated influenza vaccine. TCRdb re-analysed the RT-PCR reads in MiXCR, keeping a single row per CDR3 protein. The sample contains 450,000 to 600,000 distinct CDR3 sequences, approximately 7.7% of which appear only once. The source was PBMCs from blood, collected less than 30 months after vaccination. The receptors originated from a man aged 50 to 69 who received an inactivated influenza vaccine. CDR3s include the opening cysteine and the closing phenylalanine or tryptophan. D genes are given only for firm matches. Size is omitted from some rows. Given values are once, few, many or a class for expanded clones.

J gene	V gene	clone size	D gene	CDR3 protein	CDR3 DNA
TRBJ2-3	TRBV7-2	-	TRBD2	CASSLSGGALDRAQYF	TGTGCCAGCAGCTTAAGCGGGGGGGCCTTAGATAGGGCGCAGTATTTT
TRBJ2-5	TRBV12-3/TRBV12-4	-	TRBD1	CASSKIGTGSLETQYF	TGTGCCAGCAGTAAAATCGGGACAGGGAGTTTGGAGACCCAGTACTTC
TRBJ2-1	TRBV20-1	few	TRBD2	CSARGWGGDASYNEQFF	TGCAGTGCTAGAGGTTGGGGGGGGGACGCTTCCTACAATGAGCAGTTCTTC
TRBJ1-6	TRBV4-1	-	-	CASSQSTGLNSPLHF	TGCGCCAGCAGCCAAAGTACAGGGCTTAATTCACCCCTCCACTTT
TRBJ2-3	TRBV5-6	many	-	CASSTSGRTDTQYF	TGTGCCAGCAGCACTTCGGGTCGCACAGATACGCAGTATTTT
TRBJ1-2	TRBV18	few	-	CASSPVDNQGYTF	TGTGCCAGCTCACCCGTGGACAATCAAGGCTACACCTTC
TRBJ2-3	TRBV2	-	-	CASSPWQGRTDTQYF	TGTGCCAGCAGTCCGTGGCAGGGGAGGACAGATACGCAGTATTTT
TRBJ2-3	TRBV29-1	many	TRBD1	CSVVGQGVWTDTQYF	TGCAGCGTGGTGGGACAGGGGGTCTGGACAGATACGCAGTATTTT
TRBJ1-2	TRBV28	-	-	CATGANYGYTF	TGTGCCACCGGGGCCAACTATGGCTACACCTTC
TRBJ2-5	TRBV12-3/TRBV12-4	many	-	CASSPTGTLYQETQYF	TGTGCCAGCAGTCCGACCGGGACTCTGTACCAAGAGACCCAGTACTTC
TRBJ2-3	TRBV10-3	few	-	CATRPGRNSGDTQYF	TGTGCCACCAGACCGGGCAGAAACTCGGGGGATACGCAGTATTTT
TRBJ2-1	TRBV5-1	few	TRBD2	CASSLTSGTSEQFF	TGCGCCAGCAGCCTGACTAGCGGGACGTCGGAGCAGTTCTTC
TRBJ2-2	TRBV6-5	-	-	CASSYGALHTGELFF	TGTGCCAGCAGTTATGGGGCGTTGCACACCGGGGAGCTGTTTTTT
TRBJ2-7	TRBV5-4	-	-	CASSSQGQATYEQYF	TGTGCCAGCAGCTCTCAGGGGCAGGCTACCTACGAGCAGTACTTC
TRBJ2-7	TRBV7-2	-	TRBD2	CASSGLAGGREQYF	TGTGCCAGCAGCGGCCTAGCGGGAGGACGAGAGCAGTACTTC
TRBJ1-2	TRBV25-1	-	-	CASSEYSGVNYGYTF	TGTGCCAGCAGTGAATATTCGGGAGTCAACTATGGCTACACCTTC
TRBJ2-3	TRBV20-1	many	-	CSAHGTYRGDTQYF	TGCAGTGCCCACGGGACCTACCGAGGGGATACGCAGTATTTT
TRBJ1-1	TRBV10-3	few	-	CAISESYRFMNTEAFF	TGTGCCATCAGTGAGTCCTATCGGTTTATGAACACTGAAGCTTTCTTT
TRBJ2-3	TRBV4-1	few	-	CASSQGGSTDTQYF	TGCGCCAGCAGCCAAGGGGGCTCCACAGATACGCAGTATTTT
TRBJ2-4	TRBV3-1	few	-	CASSQVRLAKNIQYF	TGTGCCAGCAGCCAAGTGCGCCTAGCCAAAAACATTCAGTACTTC
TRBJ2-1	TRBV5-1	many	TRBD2	CASSPAGTRPYNEQFF	TGCGCCAGCAGCCCGGCCGGGACTAGGCCCTACAATGAGCAGTTCTTC
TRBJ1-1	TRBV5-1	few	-	CASSTFLTGSEAFF	TGCGCCAGCAGCACCTTCCTCACGGGCTCAGAAGCTTTCTTT
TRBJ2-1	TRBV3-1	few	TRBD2	CAFAASGYNEQFF	TGTGCCTTTGCGGCTAGCGGGTACAATGAGCAGTTCTTC
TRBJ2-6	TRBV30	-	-	CAWSVSWSGANVLTF	TGTGCCTGGAGTGTCAGTTGGTCTGGGGCCAACGTCCTGACTTTC
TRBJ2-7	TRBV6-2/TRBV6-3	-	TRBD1	CASSPRDRSSYEQYF	TGTGCCAGCAGTCCCCGGGACAGATCCTCCTACGAGCAGTACTTC
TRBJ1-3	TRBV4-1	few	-	CASSQDYGQGTVSGNTIYF	TGCGCCAGCAGCCAAGATTACGGGCAGGGGACTGTCTCTGGAAACACCATATATTTT
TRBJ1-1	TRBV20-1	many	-	CSARVGGANTEAFF	TGCAGTGCTAGGGTGGGAGGTGCGAACACTGAAGCTTTCTTT
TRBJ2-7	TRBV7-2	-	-	CASSLGAVDRLEQYF	TGTGCCAGCAGCCTAGGGGCTGTGGATCGTCTCGAGCAGTACTTC
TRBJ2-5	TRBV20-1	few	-	CRGDRGMETQYF	TGCAGGGGTGACAGAGGGATGGAGACCCAGTACTTC
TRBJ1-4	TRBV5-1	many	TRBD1	CASSWTTQGINEKLFF	TGCGCCAGCAGCTGGACAACACAGGGGATTAATGAAAAACTGTTTTTT
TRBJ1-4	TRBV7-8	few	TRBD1	CASSRWTGRGYGLFF	TGTGCCAGCAGCCGCTGGACAGGGCGCGGGTACGGACTGTTTTTT
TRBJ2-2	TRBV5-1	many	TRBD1	CASSTGTGGSGELFF	TGCGCCAGCAGCACCGGGACAGGGGGCTCCGGGGAGCTGTTTTTT
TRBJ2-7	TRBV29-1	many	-	CSVIDGSYEQYF	TGCAGCGTGATTGATGGCTCCTACGAGCAGTACTTC
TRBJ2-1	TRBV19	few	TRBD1	CASKLRQGAHEQFF	TGTGCCAGTAAATTGAGACAGGGGGCGCATGAGCAGTTCTTC
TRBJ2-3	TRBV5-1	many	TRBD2	CASSLAGLSSQYF	TGCGCCAGCAGCCTGGCGGGACTATCATCGCAGTATTTT
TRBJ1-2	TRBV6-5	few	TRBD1	CASSDSTGVRLSF	TGTGCCAGCAGTGACTCGACAGGGGTAAGACTCAGCTTC
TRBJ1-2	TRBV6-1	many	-	CASRPRQEVNYGYTF	TGTGCCAGCAGGCCCCGACAGGAGGTCAACTATGGCTACACCTTC
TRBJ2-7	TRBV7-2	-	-	CASSGTGTNEQYF	TGTGCCAGCAGCGGAACAGGGACGAACGAGCAGTACTTC
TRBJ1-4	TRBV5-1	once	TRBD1	CASSLTGADEKLFF	TGCGCCAGCAGCTTGACAGGGGCCGACGAAAAACTGTTTTTT
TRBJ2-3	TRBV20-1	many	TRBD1	CSAHPLTGVRTDTQYF	TGCAGTGCCCACCCCCTGACAGGGGTACGCACAGATACGCAGTATTTT
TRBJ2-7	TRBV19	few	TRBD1	CASSGTGHYEQYF	TGTGCCAGTAGTGGGACAGGACACTACGAGCAGTACTTC
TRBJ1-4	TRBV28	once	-	CASAPLLGRVEKLFF	TGTGCCAGCGCCCCCCTCTTGGGTAGGGTTGAAAAACTGTTTTTT
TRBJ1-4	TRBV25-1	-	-	CASTRGQGLTNEKLFF	TGTGCCAGCACCCGTGGGCAGGGGCTCACTAATGAAAAACTGTTTTTT
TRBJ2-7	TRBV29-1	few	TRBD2	CSVKLAGAGSYEQYF	TGCAGCGTTAAACTAGCGGGAGCGGGGTCCTACGAGCAGTACTTC
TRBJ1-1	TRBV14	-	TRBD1	CASSHLEVGQGAVNTEAFF	TGTGCCAGCAGCCACCTAGAGGTGGGACAGGGGGCCGTTAACACTGAAGCTTTCTTT
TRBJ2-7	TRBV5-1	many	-	CASSLAGLYEQYF	TGCGCCAGCAGCCTGGCCGGTCTTTACGAGCAGTACTTC
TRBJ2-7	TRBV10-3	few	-	CAISRSGVYEQYF	TGTGCCATCAGTCGATCGGGGGTCTACGAGCAGTACTTC
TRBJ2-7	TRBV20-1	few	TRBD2	CSGRQGLAAYEQYF	TGCAGTGGTAGGCAGGGACTAGCGGCCTACGAGCAGTACTTC
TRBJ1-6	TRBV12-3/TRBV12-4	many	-	CASSFASGNSPLHF	TGTGCCAGCAGTTTCGCGTCAGGAAATTCACCCCTCCACTTT
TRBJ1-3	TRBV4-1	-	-	CASSQDSNSGNTIYF	TGCGCCAGCAGCCAAGATTCCAACTCTGGAAACACCATATATTTT
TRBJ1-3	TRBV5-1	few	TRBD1	CASSWSGTAFSGNTIYF	TGCGCCAGCAGCTGGTCCGGGACAGCCTTTTCTGGAAACACCATATATTTT
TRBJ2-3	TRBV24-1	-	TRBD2	CATSDLAGPGYF	TGTGCCACCAGTGACTTAGCGGGGCCCGGGTATTTT
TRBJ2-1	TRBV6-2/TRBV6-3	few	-	CASSLSLGLVNEQFF	TGTGCCAGCAGCCTGTCCCTGGGATTGGTGAATGAGCAGTTCTTC